A single sample gave rise to the 3 T cell receptor beta chains below, sequenced in a study of beta chain features in type 1 diabetes. Broader study findings: In all four CD4+ subsets, TCRB CDR3 length was significantly, moderately reduced in type 1 diabetes.

These TCRs are of unknown antigen specificity. cDNA synthesis used the whole RNA isolate, giving expressed TCRB sequences. Data came from immunoSEQ multiplex PCR; TCRdb stores just in-frame clones and leaves some out. Of under 350,000 clones in the sample, over 11% were seen once. Sequenced sample: naive CD4+ T cells from blood. The origin of the receptors is a man aged 25 to 40 with type 1 diabetes.

The V gene is TRBV28, the J gene TRBJ2-7; TRBD1 agrees at 8 bases. Unmatched junction bases numbered 7, after V lost 3 bases and J lost 0 bases. CDR3 length: 16 residues. The germline V gene encodes CDR1 MDHEN and CDR2 SYDVKM. The CDR3 region is CASSFPAGTGSYEQYF. The CDR3 nucleotides read TGTGCCAGCAGTTTTCCCGCCGGGACAGGCTCCTACGAGCAGTACTTC.

The chain uses TRBV18 and TRBJ2-5; D is perhaps TRBD2 (5 bases). This CDR3 contains 16 residues. CDR1 KGHSH and CDR2 LQKENI come from the germline V gene. V lost 3 bases and J 7 bases, leaving 21 bases between the germline ends. This chain's CDR3 is CASSPGLGEGDRTQYF. The CDR3, as DNA: TGTGCCAGCTCACCCGGCCTCGGGGAAGGCGATCGGACCCAGTACTTC.

The chain employs TRBV10-3 and TRBJ2-7; TRBD1 agrees at 7 bases. Germline V gene data show CDR1 as ENHRY and CDR2 as SYGVKD. V gave up 5 bases and J gave up 4 bases; unmatched junction bases: 5. The CDR3 extends over 13 amino acids. The CDR3 loop is CAISTGARYEQYF. The CDR3 DNA follows: TGTGCCATCAGTACAGGGGCGCGGTACGAGCAGTACTTC.